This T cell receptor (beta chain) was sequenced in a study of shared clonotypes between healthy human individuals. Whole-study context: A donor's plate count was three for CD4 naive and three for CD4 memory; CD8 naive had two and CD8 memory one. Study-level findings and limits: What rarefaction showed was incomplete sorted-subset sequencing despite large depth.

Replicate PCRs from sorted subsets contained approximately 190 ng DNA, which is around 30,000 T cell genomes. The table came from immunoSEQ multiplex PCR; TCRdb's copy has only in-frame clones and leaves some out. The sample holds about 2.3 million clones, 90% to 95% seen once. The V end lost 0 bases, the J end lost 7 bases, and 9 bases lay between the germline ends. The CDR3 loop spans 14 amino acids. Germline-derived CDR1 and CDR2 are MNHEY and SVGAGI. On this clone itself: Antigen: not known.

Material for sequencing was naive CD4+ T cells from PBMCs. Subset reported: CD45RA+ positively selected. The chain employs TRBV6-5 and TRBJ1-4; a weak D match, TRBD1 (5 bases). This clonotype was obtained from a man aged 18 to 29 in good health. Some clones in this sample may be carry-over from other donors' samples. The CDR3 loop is CASSYSFGGEKLFF. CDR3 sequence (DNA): TGTGCCAGCAGTTACTCATTCGGGGGTGAAAAACTGTTTTTT.